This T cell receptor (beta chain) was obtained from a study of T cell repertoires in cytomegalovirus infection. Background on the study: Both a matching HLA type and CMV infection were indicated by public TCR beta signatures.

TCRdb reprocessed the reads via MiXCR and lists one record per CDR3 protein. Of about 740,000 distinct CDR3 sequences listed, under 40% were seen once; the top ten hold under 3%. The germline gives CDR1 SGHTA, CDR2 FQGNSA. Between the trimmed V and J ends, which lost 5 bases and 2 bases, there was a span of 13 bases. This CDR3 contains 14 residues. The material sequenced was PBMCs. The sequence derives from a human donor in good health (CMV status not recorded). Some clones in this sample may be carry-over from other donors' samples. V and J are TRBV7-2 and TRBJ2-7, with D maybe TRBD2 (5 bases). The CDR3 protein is CASSRWASPYEQYF. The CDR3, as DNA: TGTGCCAGCAGCCGGTGGGCTAGCCCCTACGAGCAGTACTTC. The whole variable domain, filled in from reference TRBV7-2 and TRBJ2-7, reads GAGVSQSPSNKVTEKGKDVELRCDPISGHTALYWYRQSLGQGLEFLIYFQGNSAPDKSGLPSDRFSAERTGGSVSTLTIQRTQQEDSAVYLCASSRWASPYEQYFGPGTRLTVT.